This paragraph reports one TCR beta chain. The data are from a study of control samples from healthy donors and cancer patients. Using immunoSEQ multiplex PCR, the repertoire was profiled, and TCRdb retains in-frame clones only, with some absent. The data show about 160,000 clones, approximately 94% seen once. The TCR was taken from a man aged 60 to 75 with colorectal cancer. The sequenced sample consisted of PBMCs.

In DNA form, the CDR3 reads TGTGCCAGCAGTTTGGGCCTAGCGGGGACAGATACGCAGTATTTT. Its translation is CASSLGLAGTDTQYF. The chain has TRBV28 and TRBJ2-3; 9 nucleotides agree with TRBD2. With 3 bases clipped from V and 3 bases from J, the junction kept 4 bases outside the gene matches. The CDR3 runs to 15 residues. Germline V lookup: CDR1 MDHEN, CDR2 SYDVKM.